This T cell receptor beta chain was recovered during a study of T cells in Graves' hyperthyroidism and ophthalmopathy. In the ophthalmopathy cohort, Clinical Activity Score was at least 3, NOSPECS grade at least 4, and duration under 3 months. Amplification yielded TCR beta CDR3 regions, with RNA transcripts as the source. TCR CDR3 regions were first amplified by RT-PCR with HTBI primers. TCRdb reprocessed the multiplex PCR reads via MiXCR and lists one record per CDR3 protein. The sample comprises over 400,000 distinct CDR3 sequences, 20% to 25% of which are singletons, and around 50% rests with the top ten. With V trimmed by 8 bases and J by 10 bases, 15 bases remained unmatched. The CDR3 covers 13 residues. Germline CDR1 is SQVTM and CDR2 is ANQGSEA. This clonotype was found many times.

The sample was blood. This chain links TRBV29-1 with TRBJ1-1; 8 bases are a match to TRBD1. The receptor's source is a woman in her seventies with Graves' ophthalmopathy. In DNA, the CDR3 is TGCAGCTCGAAACCGCAGGGGGCGATAGGAGCTTTCTTT. It encodes CSSKPQGAIGAFF.